This T cell receptor beta chain was sequenced in a study of blood T cell repertoires in COVID-19. At the level of the study: COVID-19 samples from acute and convalescent phases originated in the United States, Italy and Spain. Sample material is recorded as cDNA or gDNA derived from T cells, B-cell-depleted T cells, or PBMCs.

Per the original methods: Reference gene primer amplification in the assay estimated nucleated cell counts. Measured with immunoSEQ multiplex PCR; TCRdb has only the in-frame clones, and not every one. V and J calls plus clone size are reproduced from that table; the DNA served to infer D and trimming. In the table there are some 40,000 clones, about four fifths of which are singletons. CDR3 size: 14 residues. Trimming stripped 7 bases from V and 7 bases from J, with 18 bases between. Per germline, CDR1 MDHEN and CDR2 SYDVKM. Sequenced input: peripheral blood. This sequence originates from a woman of 80 years or more with acute or convalescent COVID-19. The rearrangement links TRBV28 to TRBJ2-3; a weak D match, TRBD1 (5 bases). The CDR3 reads CASTLAATANTQYF. In DNA, the CDR3 is TGTGCCAGCACCCTCGCGGCGACAGCCAATACGCAGTATTTT.